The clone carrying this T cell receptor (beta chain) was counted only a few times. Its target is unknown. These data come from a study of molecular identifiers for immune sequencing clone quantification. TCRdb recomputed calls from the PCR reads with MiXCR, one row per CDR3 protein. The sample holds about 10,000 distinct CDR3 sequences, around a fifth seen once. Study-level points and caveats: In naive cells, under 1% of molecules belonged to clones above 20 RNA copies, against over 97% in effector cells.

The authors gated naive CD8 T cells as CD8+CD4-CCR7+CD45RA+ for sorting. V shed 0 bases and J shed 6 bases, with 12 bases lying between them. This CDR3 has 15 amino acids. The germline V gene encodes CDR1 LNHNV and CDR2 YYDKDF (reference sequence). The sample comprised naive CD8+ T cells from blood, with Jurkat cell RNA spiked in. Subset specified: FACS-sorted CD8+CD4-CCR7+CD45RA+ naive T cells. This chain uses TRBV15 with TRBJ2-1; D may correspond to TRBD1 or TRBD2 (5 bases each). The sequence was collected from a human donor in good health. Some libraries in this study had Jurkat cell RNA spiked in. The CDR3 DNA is TGTGCCACCAGCAGAGAGGCAGGGAGCCGCAATGAGCAGTTCTTC. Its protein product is CATSREAGSRNEQFF.